The T cell receptor (beta chain) described here comes from a study of blood T cell repertoires in COVID-19. On the study more broadly: The origin of the acute and convalescent COVID-19 samples was the United States, Italy and Spain. T cells, B-cell-depleted T cells, or PBMCs provided the cDNA or gDNA that served as material.

With regard to this clone: Relative to the germline gene, one junction end is altered; a read error may explain this.

CDR3 length: 15 residues. Germline CDR1 and CDR2: MNHEY and SVGAGI. Authors' analysis steps: Nucleated cell number was recorded as an estimate derived from reference gene primer amplification. Assay used: immunoSEQ multiplex PCR; TCRdb lists only in-frame clones, some missing. Clone size and V and J calls were adopted from that table, with D and trimming inferred from the DNA. Here the sample spans roughly 170,000 clones, approximately 84% being singletons. This receptor was taken from a human donor in a cohort sampled during active COVID-19. The rearrangement uses TRBV6-5 and TRBJ1-4, with D possibly matching TRBD1 (6 bases). The sample taken for sequencing was peripheral blood. The CDR3 region has the DNA TGTGCCAGCAGCTACTGGGACACCGAACGGGAAAAACTGTTTTTT. This translates into CASSYWDTEREKLFF.